Detailed here is one T cell receptor (beta chain). TCRdb keeps only in-frame clones here, not all; method: immunoSEQ multiplex PCR. The sample comprises around 70,000 clones, approximately 76% of which are singletons, and about a sixth rests with the top ten. The data were taken from a study of radiotherapy plus CTLA-4 blockade in lung cancer. The material was peripheral blood, obtained from a patient treated with radiotherapy plus ipilimumab. The TCR originated in a human donor with non-small cell lung cancer whose response to radiotherapy plus ipilimumab could not be evaluated. Some clones in this sample may be carry-over from other donors' samples.

The CDR3 region is CASSTGPENYGYTF. CDR3 DNA sequence: TGCGCCAGCAGCACAGGGCCCGAAAACTATGGCTACACCTTC. The rearrangement links TRBV5-1 to TRBJ1-2; D perhaps matches TRBD1 (6 bases). The CDR3 is 14 amino acids. Trimming cost V 4 bases and J 2 bases, with 12 bases left between them. CDR1 and CDR2 (germline): SGHRS, YFSETQ.